Presented here are 20 T cell receptor beta chains from one specimen sequenced in a study of CD8+ T cells in alopecia areata. Regarding treatment: oral pan-JAK inhibitor, 5-10 mg twice daily. Following RNA extraction, reverse transcription yielded cDNA that acted as the sequencing template. Method: immunoSEQ multiplex PCR; TCRdb's copy keeps in-frame clones and lacks some. The repertoire has roughly 70,000 clones, 25% to 30% of them found once; the top ten carry around 14%. The specimen was CD8+ T cells sorted from blood, collected at week 4, from a patient treated with tofacitinib. These receptors all come from a human donor with alopecia areata.

This clone was counted between two and nine times. The V and J genes are TRBV28 and TRBJ2-1, with D possibly matching TRBD2 (5 bases). CDR3 length equals 13 residues. Germline-derived CDR1 and CDR2 are MDHEN and SYDVKM. Trimming shortened V by 4 bases and J by 8 bases, and 12 bases separated the two germline ends. In DNA, the CDR3 is TGTGCCAGCAGTTCGGGGTCTAACTATGAGCAGTTCTTC. Its protein is CASSSGSNYEQFF.

This clone was recorded a few times. The chain joins TRBV5-1 to TRBJ2-5; TRBD2 aligns across 9 bases. Looked up from germline, CDR1 is SGHRS and CDR2 is YFSETQ. The CDR3 totals 15 residues. The junction had 13 bases not matched to a gene; V was cut back by 4 bases and J by 9 bases. The CDR3 here is CASSPGLATLEAQYF. In nucleotides, the CDR3 is TGCGCCAGCAGCCCGGGACTAGCCACTCTCGAGGCCCAGTACTTC.

This clone is classed as large. CDR3 sequence reads: CATSRGPGQGIVGELFF. CDR3 nucleotide sequence: TGTGCCACCAGCAGAGGCCCGGGACAGGGGATAGTCGGGGAGCTGTTTTTT. V gene TRBV15 combines with J gene TRBJ2-2, with 10 bases matching TRBD1. V was pared by 1 base and J by 7 bases, with 9 bases of the junction left unmatched. Looked up from germline, CDR1 is LNHNV and CDR2 is YYDKDF (reference sequence). The CDR3 is 17 amino acids.

The CDR3 spells CSAREPGANVLTF. The CDR3 bases are TGCAGCGCCCGGGAACCAGGGGCCAACGTCCTGACTTTC. The rearrangement uses TRBV29-1 and TRBJ2-6, with a tentative D call TRBD2 (5 bases). The ends were cut back, 7 bases at V and 4 bases at J, with 11 bases in the middle. Germline values: CDR1 SQVTM, CDR2 ANQGSEA. The CDR3 totals 13 residues. The full variable domain, its missing parts supplied by reference TRBV29-1 and TRBJ2-6, is SAVISQKPSRDICQRGTSLTIQCQVDSQVTMMFWYRQQPGQSLTLIATANQGSEATYESGFVIDKFPISRPNLTFSTLTVSNMSPEDSSIYLCSAREPGANVLTFGAGSRLTVL.

In this sample, this clone turned up a few times. J is TRBJ2-1 and V is TRBV25-1; D is ambiguous. This CDR3 region has 13 residues. Germline CDR1 MGHDK, CDR2 SYGVNS. Trimming removed 8 bases from V and 5 bases from J, with 13 bases in between. CDR3 region: CASELPGNNEQFF. The CDR3 DNA follows: TGTGCCAGCGAGCTCCCAGGAAACAATGAGCAGTTCTTC.

This clone was picked up a small number of times. The gene calls are TRBV29-1 and TRBJ2-3; D gene unclear. V was cut by 7 bases and J by 2 bases, with 10 bases left in between. Germline V gene sequence: CDR1 SQVTM, CDR2 ANQGSEA. This CDR3 is 12 amino acids long. CDR3 sequence reads: CSAPTTTDTQYF. The CDR3 region has the DNA TGCAGCGCTCCCACCACCACAGATACGCAGTATTTT.

V gene TRBV5-1 combines with J gene TRBJ2-1, with 14 bases aligning to TRBD2. The trim removed 3 bases at V and 7 bases at J, leaving 6 bases unmatched. CDR1 is SGHRS, CDR2 YFSETQ, per germline. This CDR3 is 16 amino acids long. This CDR3 reads CASSSGLAGVRNEQFF. CDR3 bases: TGCGCCAGCAGCTCGGGACTAGCGGGAGTAAGGAATGAGCAGTTCTTC.

This chain joins TRBV20-1 and TRBJ2-7; unclear D gene. The CDR3 extends over 10 amino acids. V was shortened by 0 bases and J by 10 bases, with 7 bases between the two germline ends. CDR1 and CDR2 (germline): DFQATT, SNEGSKA (reference sequence). As DNA, the CDR3 is TGCAGTGCTAGAGAGGTCGATCAGTACTTC. Translated: CSAREVDQYF.

V gene TRBV7-9 combines with J gene TRBJ2-1, with 10 positions matching TRBD2. The CDR3 consists of 14 residues. CDR1 is SEHNR and CDR2 is FQNEAQ in the germline V gene (reference sequence). J was trimmed by 5 bases and V by 7 bases; bases with no gene match: 5. CDR3 nucleotide sequence: TGTGCCAGCACCAAAGGACTAGCGGACAATGAGCAGTTCTTC. Translating gives CASTKGLADNEQFF.

The chain has TRBV2 and TRBJ2-1, with unresolved D. Germline CDR1 and CDR2: SNHLY and FYNNEI. The CDR3 has 13 amino acids. The V end was cut by 4 bases, the J end by 2 bases, with 6 bases between. The CDR3 spells CASSVGAYNEQFF. DNA for the CDR3: TGTGCCAGCAGTGTTGGGGCCTACAATGAGCAGTTCTTC.

This clone is medium-sized (0.01 to 0.1%). This sample includes further DNA sequences coding for the same CDR3. The J gene is TRBJ2-1, the V gene TRBV15, with 7 bases fitting TRBD1. Looked up from germline, CDR1 is LNHNV and CDR2 is YYDKDF (reference sequence). V shed 5 bases, J shed 2 bases, and the junction held 6 bases outside the gene matches. CDR3 length equals 15 residues. The DNA of the CDR3 is TGTGCCACCAGCTCTAGGGACAGACCCTACAATGAGCAGTTCTTC. Residues: CATSSRDRPYNEQFF.

This clone was recorded at least ten times. This chain joins TRBV7-2 and TRBJ1-4; 10 bases are shared with TRBD1. Germline loops: CDR1 SGHTA, CDR2 FQGNSA. Trimming took 5 bases from V and 1 from J; bases not matched to a gene: 4. This CDR3 has 16 residues. CDR3 nucleotides: TGTGCCAGCAGCGCCCGGGACAGGGGAACTAATGAAAAACTGTTTTTT. This codes for CASSARDRGTNEKLFF. The whole variable domain, filled in from reference TRBV7-2 and TRBJ1-4, reads GAGVSQSPSNKVTEKGKDVELRCDPISGHTALYWYRQSLGQGLEFLIYFQGNSAPDKSGLPSDRFSAERTGGSVSTLTIQRTQQEDSAVYLCASSARDRGTNEKLFFGSGTQLSVL.

The chain joins TRBV19 to TRBJ2-7; TRBD1 aligns across 9 bases. The germline V gene encodes CDR1 LNHDA and CDR2 SQIVND (reference sequence). This CDR3 spans 14 amino acids. Germline trimming cut 3 bases from V and 5 bases from J; bases unmatched to any gene: 5. The CDR3 DNA is TGTGCCAGTAGTATCTGGACAGGGGAGCACGAGCAGTACTTC. It is translated as CASSIWTGEHEQYF.

The V call is TRBV15, the J call TRBJ1-2; TRBD1 matches at 7 bases. The CDR3 loop spans 16 amino acids. Germline V gives CDR1 LNHNV, CDR2 YYDKDF (reference sequence). V gave up 2 bases and J gave up 4 bases; unmatched junction bases: 10. As DNA, the CDR3 is TGTGCCACCAGCAGATTTCGAGGGGGCGCCAGCTATGGCTACACCTTC. Translation: CATSRFRGGASYGYTF.

The V call is TRBV14, the J call TRBJ2-2; D unresolved. Trimming removed 3 bases from V and 3 bases from J, with 11 bases in between. This CDR3 is 15 amino acids long. In germline, CDR1 is SGHDN, CDR2 FVKESK. The DNA of the CDR3 is TGTGCCAGCAGCCAGGTCCCCCCGGACACCGGGGAGCTGTTTTTT. It specifies CASSQVPPDTGELFF.

This clone has a handful of counts. The rearrangement links TRBV7-9 to TRBJ1-5; 7 bases are shared with TRBD1. In germline, CDR1 is SEHNR, CDR2 FQNEAQ (reference sequence). V was pared by 5 bases and J by 7 bases, with 5 bases of the junction left unmatched. The length of the CDR3 is 13 residues. In nucleotides, the CDR3 is TGTGCCAGCAGCCGACAGGGACAACAGCCCCAGCATTTT. Its translation is CASSRQGQQPQHF.

This chain uses TRBV2 with TRBJ2-7, with 9 bases matching TRBD2. This CDR3 has 12 amino acids. Germline lookup yields CDR1 SNHLY and CDR2 FYNNEI. The V segment lost 8 bases and the J segment 4 bases; nucleotides outside the gene matches: 3. CDR3 nucleotides: TGTGCCAGCGGGACTAGCAGATACGAGCAGTACTTC. Translation: CASGTSRYEQYF.

Only a few counts were recorded for this clone. The rearrangement links TRBV7-9 to TRBJ2-1; D gene ambiguous. Germline V gene lookup returns CDR1 SEHNR and CDR2 FQNEAQ (reference sequence). This CDR3 contains 14 residues. V lost 5 bases to trimming and J lost 4 bases, with 12 bases between them. DNA for the CDR3: TGTGCCAGCAGCCATGACTCAATTTACAATGAGCAGTTCTTC. As protein: CASSHDSIYNEQFF.

In its sample, this clone was seen a few times. This rearrangement joins TRBV29-1 to TRBJ1-2; D ambiguous. The CDR3 runs 11 residues. Germline CDR1 is SQVTM and CDR2 is ANQGSEA. Trimming took 8 bases from V and 6 from J, leaving 13 bases between them. The DNA for the CDR3 is TGCAGCCTAGCTCTCCCGGATGGCTACACCTTC. This gives the protein CSLALPDGYTF.

This clone was detected many times. The chain recombines TRBV5-1 with TRBJ2-5; D is undetermined. Germline V gene lookup returns CDR1 SGHRS and CDR2 YFSETQ. CDR3 size: 14 residues. With 0 bases removed from V and 3 bases from J, the gap between germline ends came to 9 bases. The CDR3 loop reads CASSLGVEEETQYF. CDR3 DNA sequence: TGCGCCAGCAGCTTGGGGGTAGAAGAAGAGACCCAGTACTTC.